Shown below are 27 T cell receptor beta chains from a single sample sequenced in a study of early T cells in non-severe SARS-CoV-2 infection. MiXCR was run by TCRdb on the 5' RACE reads, yielding one entry per CDR3 protein. Among some 62,000 distinct CDR3 sequences listed, 7% to 9.5% were seen once. The sample was whole blood, taken at baseline. These receptors all come from an adult who was a healthcare worker with PCR-confirmed SARS-CoV-2 infection or an uninfected control (not recorded which).

This clonotype was picked up a small number of times. V gene TRBV20-1 combines with J gene TRBJ2-7; TRBD2 agrees at 12 bases. Per the germline V gene, CDR1 is DFQATT and CDR2 is SNEGSKA (reference sequence). The CDR3 runs 14 residues. J gave up 5 bases and V 0 bases, and 2 bases lay outside the gene matches. The CDR3 spells CSARDGLAGNEQYF. The CDR3 region has the DNA TGCAGTGCTAGAGACGGACTAGCGGGAAACGAGCAGTACTTC.

The J gene is TRBJ2-2, the V gene TRBV12-3 or TRBV12-4, with D uncertain. The CDR3 runs 14 residues. V lost 5 bases and J lost 1, with 8 bases in between. The CDR3: CASSRRQNTGELFF. The CDR3 DNA sequence: TGTGCCAGCAGTCGGAGACAGAACACCGGGGAGCTGTTTTTT.

The rearrangement joins TRBV5-6 to TRBJ2-5; 9 bases are shared with TRBD1. The CDR3 has 17 amino acids. Germline assignment: CDR1 SGHDT and CDR2 YYEEEE. Germline trimming cut 3 bases from V and 4 bases from J; bases unmatched to any gene: 13. The CDR3 here is CASSYGRRDRVLETQYF. DNA for the CDR3: TGTGCCAGCAGCTATGGGCGACGGGACAGGGTCTTAGAGACCCAGTACTTC.

This sequence joins TRBV20-1 and TRBJ2-5, with TRBD2 identical over 8 bases. The CDR3 spans 13 residues. Germline V gene sequence: CDR1 DFQATT, CDR2 SNEGSKA (reference sequence). J lost 1 base, V lost 5 bases, and 3 bases had no gene match. Here the CDR3 reads CSAASGFQETQYF. In DNA form, the CDR3 reads TGCAGTGCTGCTAGCGGGTTCCAAGAGACCCAGTACTTC.

This clonotype was seen a handful of times. This sequence joins TRBV12-3 or TRBV12-4 and TRBJ2-1; 8 nucleotides match TRBD2. J lost 0 bases, V lost 4 bases, and 2 bases had no gene match. The CDR3 runs 15 residues. The CDR3 region is CASSYSGISYNEQFF. The CDR3 DNA follows: TGTGCCAGCAGTTATAGCGGGATCTCCTACAATGAGCAGTTCTTC.

V gene TRBV27 combines with J gene TRBJ2-3; 13 bases agree with TRBD2. Germline V gene data show CDR1 as MNHEY and CDR2 as SMNVEV (reference sequence). The CDR3 covers 16 residues. With 6 bases clipped from V and 4 bases from J, the junction kept 7 bases outside the gene matches. In nucleotides, the CDR3 is TGTGCCAGCAGCGGAGGACTAGCGGGAGAATCAGATACGCAGTATTTT. This gives the protein CASSGGLAGESDTQYF.

The chain has TRBV2 and TRBJ1-6; D possibly corresponds to TRBD1 (6 bases). Trimming cost V 4 bases and J 6 bases, with 25 bases left between them. Germline V lookup: CDR1 SNHLY, CDR2 FYNNEI. The CDR3 length is 19 residues. The CDR3 DNA follows: TGTGCCAGCAGTGCAAGAAATCCCACCTACGGGACAACTAATTCACCCCTCCACTTT. Its protein is CASSARNPTYGTTNSPLHF.

The sample holds a few counts of this clonotype. The V call is TRBV11-3, the J call TRBJ1-2; D call uncertain. The CDR3 is made up of 13 amino acids. The germline V gene has CDR1 SGHNT and CDR2 YENEEA. Trimming removed 5 bases from V and 8 bases from J, with 15 bases in between. The CDR3 DNA sequence: TGTGCCAGCAGCCCACGCGGATTTGAGGGCTACACCTTC. Amino acids: CASSPRGFEGYTF.

This clonotype has ten or more counts. V usage is TRBV11-2 and J usage is TRBJ2-7, with D hard to call. The V gene's germline CDR1 is SGHAT and CDR2 FQNNGV. CDR3 length: 14 amino acids. The germline V and J ends were trimmed by 0 bases and 6 bases, with 12 bases remaining between them. The CDR3 protein is CASSLDKGTGEQYF. The CDR3 region has the DNA TGTGCCAGCAGCTTAGACAAGGGCACGGGCGAGCAGTACTTC.

This clonotype showed up many times. This chain joins TRBV7-8 and TRBJ2-3, with D perhaps being TRBD1 or TRBD2 (5 bases each). Germline CDR1 is SGHVS and CDR2 is FQNEAQ. V gave up 1 base and J gave up 3 bases, with 14 bases separating them. This CDR3 has 16 residues. CDR3 region: CASSLVTGAATDTQYF. In DNA, the CDR3 is TGTGCCAGCAGCTTAGTCACAGGAGCGGCAACAGATACGCAGTATTTT.

This clonotype was found a few times. The chain carries TRBV6-5 and TRBJ1-6; D not certain. The V and J ends lost 5 bases and 6 bases respectively, with 5 bases between them. The CDR3 has 12 residues. The germline gives CDR1 MNHEY, CDR2 SVGAGI. This chain's CDR3 is CASSQFNSPLHF. The DNA for the CDR3 is TGTGCCAGCAGTCAGTTTAATTCACCCCTCCACTTT.

In DNA, the CDR3 is TGTGCCAGCAGCCGAACGACGGCCCAAGTACCCTACAATGAGCAGTTCTTC. This gives the protein CASSRTTAQVPYNEQFF. The V and J genes are TRBV7-8 and TRBJ2-1, with no clear D. The CDR3 runs 17 residues. Germline-derived CDR1 and CDR2 are SGHVS and FQNEAQ. V shed 5 bases and J shed 2 bases, with 19 bases lying between them. Based on the CDR3 plus reference TRBV7-8 and TRBJ2-1, the full variable domain is GAGVSQSPRYKVAKRGQDVALRCDPISGHVSLFWYQQALGQGPEFLTYFQNEAQLDKSGLPSDRFFAERPEGSVSTLKIQRTQQEDSAVYLCASSRTTAQVPYNEQFFGPGTRLTVL.

This clonotype was observed at least ten times. The chain recombines TRBV6-4 with TRBJ2-2, with D hard to call. CDR3 length: 12 amino acids. Germline assignment: CDR1 MRHNA and CDR2 SNTAGT. V was pared by 1 base and J by 6 bases, with 3 bases between. CDR3 DNA sequence: TGTGCCAGCAGTGACTTGTCCGGGGAGCTGTTTTTT. Protein product: CASSDLSGELFF.

The J gene is TRBJ2-7, the V gene TRBV3-1, with D perhaps matching TRBD2 (5 bases). CDR3 length: 14 residues. Germline-derived CDR1 and CDR2 are LGHDT and YNNKEL (reference sequence). V was shortened by 5 bases and J by 3 bases, with 14 bases between the two germline ends. The CDR3 nucleotides read TGTGCCAGCAGCGCGGGCCTCAAGGGCTACGAGCAGTACTTC. Its protein is CASSAGLKGYEQYF.

This clonotype was recorded at least ten times. One end of the junction is discordant with germline, which a read error may explain. The chain recombines TRBV6-2 or TRBV6-3 with TRBJ2-2; no clear D. The CDR3 totals 11 residues. CDR1 is MNHEY, CDR2 SVGEGT, per germline. CDR3 sequence reads: CASSSTGELFF. In nucleotides, the CDR3 is TGCGCCAGCAGTTCCACCGGGGAGCTGTTTTTT.

The chain links TRBV19 to TRBJ1-1; D is possibly TRBD1 (5 bases). Germline CDR1 LNHDA, CDR2 SQIVND (reference sequence). V was trimmed by 9 bases and J by 4 bases, leaving 18 bases between them. CDR3 length equals 14 residues. The CDR3, as DNA: TGTGCCAGCCGCCTACCTGGGGCTGTCACTGAAGCTTTCTTT. Translated, it gives CASRLPGAVTEAFF.

This clonotype was observed at least ten times. V is TRBV12-3 or TRBV12-4 and J is TRBJ2-5; D remains unclear. V was clipped by 3 bases and J by 1 base, with 6 bases between them. This CDR3 has 13 residues. CDR3 sequence: CASSFYSQETQYF. In DNA, the CDR3 is TGTGCCAGCAGTTTTTACAGCCAAGAGACCCAGTACTTC.

This clonotype was observed many times. The CDR3 bases are TGTGCCAGCAGCACACTAGCGGGAAATGAGCAGTTCTTC. It encodes CASSTLAGNEQFF. The gene calls are TRBV13 and TRBJ2-1; the match to TRBD2 covers 10 bases. This CDR3 has 13 amino acids. The V gene's germline CDR1 is PRHDT and CDR2 FYEKMQ (reference sequence). J was trimmed by 7 bases and V by 5 bases; bases with no gene match: 2.

This clonotype was observed a few times. The chain carries TRBV6-1 and TRBJ1-6; D uncertain. The V end was cut by 8 bases, the J end by 0 bases, with 14 bases between. Germline assignment: CDR1 MNHNS and CDR2 SASEGT. The CDR3 is 16 amino acids. The CDR3 protein is CASGRGGSSYNSPLHF. CDR3 DNA sequence: TGTGCCAGCGGGAGAGGAGGGAGCTCCTATAATTCACCCCTCCACTTT.

The chain couples TRBV6-5 to TRBJ2-7, with TRBD2 identical over 10 bases. Germline CDR1 reads MNHEY; CDR2 reads SVGAGI. V shed 0 bases, J shed 7 bases, and the junction held 9 bases outside the gene matches. CDR3 length: 16 amino acids. The CDR3 loop is CASSYSVAGGLWEQYF. The CDR3 bases are TGTGCCAGCAGTTACTCAGTAGCGGGAGGCCTCTGGGAGCAGTACTTC.

This chain links TRBV29-1 with TRBJ2-3; D call uncertain. Germline lookup yields CDR1 SQVTM and CDR2 ANQGSEA. There are 13 residues in the CDR3. The V end was cut by 4 bases, the J end by 2 bases, with 10 bases between. The DNA of the CDR3 is TGCAGCGTTGTGGCGACCCACACAGATACGCAGTATTTT. It encodes CSVVATHTDTQYF.

There are a few counts of this clonotype. This sequence joins TRBV20-1 and TRBJ1-1; D may be TRBD1 (5 bases). The CDR3 is 13 amino acids. Trimming removed 7 bases at V and 11 bases at J, with 23 bases between. Germline V lookup: CDR1 DFQATT, CDR2 SNEGSKA (reference sequence). The CDR3, as DNA: TGCAGTGTCGGGTCAGGACAAAAGATTAACGCTTTCTTT. Translation gives CSVGSGQKINAFF.

This clonotype was seen many times. The chain has TRBV23-1 and TRBJ2-7; D is unresolved. TRBV23-1 is identified as an open reading frame with a role that is uncertain. The length of the CDR3 is 14 residues. Trimming pared 0 bases from V and 1 base from J, leaving 7 bases between. The CDR3 loop is CASSQSNSSYEQYF. In DNA form, the CDR3 reads TGCGCCAGCAGTCAATCAAACAGTTCCTACGAGCAGTACTTC.

In its sample, this clonotype was seen many times. The chain links TRBV15 to TRBJ2-5, with D possibly matching TRBD2 (6 bases). From germline, CDR1 is LNHNV and CDR2 YYDKDF (reference sequence). The CDR3 covers 15 residues. V shed 2 bases and J shed 1 base, with 11 bases lying between them. The chain's CDR3 is CATSRPGLLQETQYF. Here the CDR3 DNA reads TGTGCCACCAGCAGACCGGGACTTCTCCAAGAGACCCAGTACTTC.

This clonotype was detected many times. The J gene is TRBJ1-1, the V gene TRBV12-5; a possible D gene is TRBD1 (5 bases). V was trimmed by 6 bases and J by 1 base, leaving 21 bases between them. Germline V gene lookup returns CDR1 LGHNT and CDR2 FRNRAP. The CDR3 loop spans 17 amino acids. The CDR3 loop is CASGPPGTPAGNTEAFF. CDR3 nucleotides: TGTGCTAGTGGCCCGCCTGGGACTCCCGCGGGGAACACTGAAGCTTTCTTT.

This clonotype was counted at least ten times. J is TRBJ2-5 and V is TRBV3-1, with 8 bases fitting TRBD2. Per germline, CDR1 LGHDT and CDR2 YNNKEL (reference sequence). The CDR3 extends over 14 amino acids. With 4 bases clipped from V and 5 bases from J, the junction kept 6 bases outside the gene matches. CDR3 nucleotide sequence: TGTGCCAGCAGCCCAGCGGGAGACGGCGAGACCCAGTACTTC. It is translated as CASSPAGDGETQYF.

This clonotype has a count of ten or more. Sequence at one end of the junction differs from germline and may be a read error. V and J are TRBV6-1 and TRBJ1-2, with no clear D. This CDR3 spans 12 amino acids. Germline values: CDR1 MNHNS, CDR2 SASEGT. CDR3 sequence: CASSGPLQDPSF. The CDR3 nucleotides read TGTGCCAGCAGTGGACCATTACAAGACCCCAGCTTC.